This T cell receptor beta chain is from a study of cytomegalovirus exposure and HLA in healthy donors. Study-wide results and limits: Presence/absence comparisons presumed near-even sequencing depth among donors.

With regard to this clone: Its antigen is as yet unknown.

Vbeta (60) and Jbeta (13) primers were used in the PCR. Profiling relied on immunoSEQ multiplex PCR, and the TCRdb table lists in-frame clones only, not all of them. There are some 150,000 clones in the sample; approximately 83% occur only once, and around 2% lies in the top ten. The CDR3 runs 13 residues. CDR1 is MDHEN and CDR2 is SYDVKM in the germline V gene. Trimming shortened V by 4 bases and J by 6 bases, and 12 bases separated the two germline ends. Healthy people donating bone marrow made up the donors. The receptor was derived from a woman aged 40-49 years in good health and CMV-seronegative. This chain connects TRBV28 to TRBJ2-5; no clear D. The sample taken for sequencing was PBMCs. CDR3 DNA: TGTGCCAGCAGTTCTCAGGTCAGAAAGACCCAGTACTTC. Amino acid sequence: CASSSQVRKTQYF. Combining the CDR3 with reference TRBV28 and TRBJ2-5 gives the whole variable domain DVKVTQSSRYLVKRTGEKVFLECVQDMDHENMFWYRQDPGLGLRLIYFSYDVKMKEKGDIPEGYSVSREKKERFSLILESASTNQTSMYLCASSSQVRKTQYFGPGTRLLVL.